Included here is one T cell receptor (beta chain) sequence, with context. Original methodology: Amplifying reference gene primers gave estimates of nucleated cell counts. Clones were read by immunoSEQ multiplex PCR, and TCRdb kept only the in-frame ones, dropping some. The V and J calls and the clone size are those of that table, but D and trimming were determined from the DNA. The sample includes approximately 200,000 clones, about nine tenths of them seen just once. V was shortened by 3 bases and J by 0 bases, with 6 bases between the two germline ends. Germline CDR1 and CDR2: KGHSH and LQKENI. The CDR3 contains 15 residues. The data are from a study of blood T cell repertoires in COVID-19. Study as a whole: Collection of acute and convalescent COVID-19 samples took place in the United States, Italy and Spain.

The sequenced sample consisted of peripheral blood. The chain has TRBV18 and TRBJ1-6; maybe TRBD1 (6 bases). The receptor's source is a woman aged 25-40 years with acute or convalescent COVID-19. CDR3 in DNA: TGTGCCAGCTCACCGGACAGCTCCTATAATTCACCCCTCCACTTT. As protein: CASSPDSSYNSPLHF.